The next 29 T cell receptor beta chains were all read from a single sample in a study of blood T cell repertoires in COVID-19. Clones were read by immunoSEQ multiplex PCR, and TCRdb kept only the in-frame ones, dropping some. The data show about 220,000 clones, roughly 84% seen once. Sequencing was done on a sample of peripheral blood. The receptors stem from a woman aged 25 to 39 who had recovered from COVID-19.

This chain's CDR3 is CASRMTSGMDEQFF. The CDR3 nucleotides read TGTGCCAGCAGAATGACTAGCGGGATGGATGAGCAGTTCTTC. The genes are TRBV7-9 and TRBJ2-1; 11 bases agree with TRBD2. CDR1 SEHNR and CDR2 FQNEAQ come from the germline V gene (reference sequence). The J segment lost 8 bases and the V segment lost 6 bases, leaving 6 bases of the junction unmatched. This CDR3 region has 14 residues.

As DNA, the CDR3 is TGTGCCAGTAGTATAGAGGAGGGAGTAGGGACCGGGGAGCTGTTTTTT. It yields the protein CASSIEEGVGTGELFF. The chain employs TRBV19 and TRBJ2-2, with D possibly matching TRBD2 (6 bases). V lost 0 bases to trimming and J lost 5 bases, with 13 bases between them. CDR3 size: 16 residues. Germline V CDR1 and CDR2: LNHDA, SQIVND (reference sequence).

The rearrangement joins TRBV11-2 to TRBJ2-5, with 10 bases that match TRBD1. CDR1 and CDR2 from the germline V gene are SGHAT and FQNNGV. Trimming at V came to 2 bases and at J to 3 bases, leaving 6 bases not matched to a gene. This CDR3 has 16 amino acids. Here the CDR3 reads CASSLNYGTGEETQYF. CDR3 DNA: TGTGCCAGCAGCTTAAACTACGGGACAGGGGAAGAGACCCAGTACTTC.

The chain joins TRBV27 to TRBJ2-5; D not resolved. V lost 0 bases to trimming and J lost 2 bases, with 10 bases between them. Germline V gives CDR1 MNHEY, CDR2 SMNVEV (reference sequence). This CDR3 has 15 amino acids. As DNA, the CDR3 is TGTGCCAGCAGTTTATCTCGACACGCGCAAGAGACCCAGTACTTC. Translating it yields CASSLSRHAQETQYF.

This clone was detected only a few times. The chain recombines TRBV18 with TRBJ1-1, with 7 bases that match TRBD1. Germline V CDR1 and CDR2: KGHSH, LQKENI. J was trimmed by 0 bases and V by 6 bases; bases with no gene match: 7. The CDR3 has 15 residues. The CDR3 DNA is TGTGCCAGCTCCCGCGGGACAGCTTTGAACACTGAAGCTTTCTTT. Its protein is CASSRGTALNTEAFF.

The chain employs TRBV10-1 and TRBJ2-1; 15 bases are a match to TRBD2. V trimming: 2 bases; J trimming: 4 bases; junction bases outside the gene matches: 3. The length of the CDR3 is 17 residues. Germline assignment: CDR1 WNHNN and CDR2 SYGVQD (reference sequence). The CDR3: CASSEGGLAGGYNEQFF. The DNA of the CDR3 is TGCGCCAGCAGTGAGGGAGGACTAGCGGGAGGGTACAATGAGCAGTTCTTC.

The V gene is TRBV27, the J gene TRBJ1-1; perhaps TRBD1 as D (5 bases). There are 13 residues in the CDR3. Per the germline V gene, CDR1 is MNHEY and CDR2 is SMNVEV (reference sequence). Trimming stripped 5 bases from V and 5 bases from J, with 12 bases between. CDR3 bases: TGTGCCAGCAGTCCTGGCAGGGTGACTGAAGCTTTCTTT. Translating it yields CASSPGRVTEAFF.

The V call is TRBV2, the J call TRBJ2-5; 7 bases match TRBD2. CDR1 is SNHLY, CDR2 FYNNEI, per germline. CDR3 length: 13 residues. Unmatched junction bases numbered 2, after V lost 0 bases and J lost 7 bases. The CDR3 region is CASSEAGEGTQYF. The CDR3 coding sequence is TGTGCCAGCAGTGAAGCCGGGGAGGGGACCCAGTACTTC.

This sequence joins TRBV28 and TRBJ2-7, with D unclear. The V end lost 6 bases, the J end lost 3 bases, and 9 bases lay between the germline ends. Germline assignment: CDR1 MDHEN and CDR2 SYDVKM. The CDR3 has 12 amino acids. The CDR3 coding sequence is TGTGCCAGCAGCAACTACCGCTACGAGCAGTACTTC. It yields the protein CASSNYRYEQYF. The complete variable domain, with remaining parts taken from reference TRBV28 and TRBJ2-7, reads DVKVTQSSRYLVKRTGEKVFLECVQDMDHENMFWYRQDPGLGLRLIYFSYDVKMKEKGDIPEGYSVSREKKERFSLILESASTNQTSMYLCASSNYRYEQYFGPGTRLTVT.

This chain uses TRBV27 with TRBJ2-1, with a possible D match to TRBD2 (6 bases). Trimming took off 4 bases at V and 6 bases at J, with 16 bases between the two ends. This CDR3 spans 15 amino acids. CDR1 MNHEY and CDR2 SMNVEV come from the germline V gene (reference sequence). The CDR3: CASSSTGGGGNEQFF. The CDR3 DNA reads TGTGCCAGCAGTTCCACCGGGGGAGGCGGCAATGAGCAGTTCTTC.

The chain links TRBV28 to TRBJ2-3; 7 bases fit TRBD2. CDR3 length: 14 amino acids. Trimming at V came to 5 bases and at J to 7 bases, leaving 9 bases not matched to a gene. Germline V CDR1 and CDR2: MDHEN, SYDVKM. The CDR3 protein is CASSEWEGQYTQYF. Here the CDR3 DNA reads TGTGCCAGCAGTGAGTGGGAGGGCCAATATACGCAGTATTTT.

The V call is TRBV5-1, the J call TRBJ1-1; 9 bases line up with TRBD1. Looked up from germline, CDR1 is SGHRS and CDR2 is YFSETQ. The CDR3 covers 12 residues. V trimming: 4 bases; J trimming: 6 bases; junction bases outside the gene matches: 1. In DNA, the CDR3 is TGCGCCAGCAGCCGGACAGGGGCTGAAGCTTTCTTT. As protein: CASSRTGAEAFF.

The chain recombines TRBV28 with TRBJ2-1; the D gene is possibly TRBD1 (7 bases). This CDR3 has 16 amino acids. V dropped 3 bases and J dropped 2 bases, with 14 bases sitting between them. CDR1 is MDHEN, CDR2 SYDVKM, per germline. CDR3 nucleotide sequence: TGTGCCAGCAGTTTTCCCGGCAGGGGGGCCTACAATGAGCAGTTCTTC. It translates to CASSFPGRGAYNEQFF.

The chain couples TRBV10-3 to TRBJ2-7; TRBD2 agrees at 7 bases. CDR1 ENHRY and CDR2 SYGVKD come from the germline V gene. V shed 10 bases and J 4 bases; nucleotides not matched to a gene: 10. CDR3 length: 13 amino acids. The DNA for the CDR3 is TGTGCCACCGCTAGCCGGGAGGCGTACGAGCAGTACTTC. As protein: CATASREAYEQYF.

In DNA form, the CDR3 reads TGTGCCAGCAGTGAATCTGTCAGGGGGGAATCACCCCTCCACTTT. Protein product: CASSESVRGESPLHF. The chain couples TRBV25-1 to TRBJ1-6, with 7 bases lining up with TRBD1. Germline V gene data show CDR1 as MGHDK and CDR2 as SYGVNS. Trimming took 1 base from V and 10 from J; bases not matched to a gene: 7. CDR3 size: 15 residues.

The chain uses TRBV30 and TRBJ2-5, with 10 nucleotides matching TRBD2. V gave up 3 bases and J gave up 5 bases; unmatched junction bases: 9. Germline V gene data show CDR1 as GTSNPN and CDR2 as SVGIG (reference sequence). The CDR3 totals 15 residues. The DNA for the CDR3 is TGTGCCTGGAGCCCCGGGACTAGCGATTCGGAGACCCAGTACTTC. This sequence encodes CAWSPGTSDSETQYF.

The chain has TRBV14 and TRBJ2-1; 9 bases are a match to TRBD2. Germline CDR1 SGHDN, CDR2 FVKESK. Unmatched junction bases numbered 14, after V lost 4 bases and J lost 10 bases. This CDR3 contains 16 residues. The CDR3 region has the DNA TGTGCCAGCAGCCCGTCGGCGGGAGGGCGGCGTTGGGAGCAGTTCTTC. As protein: CASSPSAGGRRWEQFF.

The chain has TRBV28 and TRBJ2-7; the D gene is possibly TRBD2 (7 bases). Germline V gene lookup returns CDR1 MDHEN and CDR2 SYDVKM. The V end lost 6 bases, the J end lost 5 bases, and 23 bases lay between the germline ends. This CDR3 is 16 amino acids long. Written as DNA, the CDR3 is TGTGCCAGCAGACCCCCCGGACAGCGGGGACTAAACGAGCAGTACTTC. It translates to CASRPPGQRGLNEQYF.

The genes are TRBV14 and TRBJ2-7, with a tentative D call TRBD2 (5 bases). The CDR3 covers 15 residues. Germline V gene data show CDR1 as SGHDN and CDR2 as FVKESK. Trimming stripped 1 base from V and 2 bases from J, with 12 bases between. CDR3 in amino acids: CASSQVPGLTYEQYF. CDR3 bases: TGTGCCAGCAGCCAAGTCCCTGGACTGACCTACGAGCAGTACTTC.

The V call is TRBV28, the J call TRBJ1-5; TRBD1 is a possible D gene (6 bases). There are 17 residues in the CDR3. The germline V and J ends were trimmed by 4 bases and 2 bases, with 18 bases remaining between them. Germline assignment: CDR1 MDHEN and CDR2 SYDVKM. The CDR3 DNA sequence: TGTGCCAGCAGTTCGGGCGGGGGGGGCTCGGGCAATCAGCCCCAGCATTTT. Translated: CASSSGGGGSGNQPQHF. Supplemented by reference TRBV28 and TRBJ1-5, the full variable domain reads DVKVTQSSRYLVKRTGEKVFLECVQDMDHENMFWYRQDPGLGLRLIYFSYDVKMKEKGDIPEGYSVSREKKERFSLILESASTNQTSMYLCASSSGGGGSGNQPQHFGDGTRLSIL.

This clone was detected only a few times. CDR3 amino acids: CASSDTGGDTQYF. The CDR3 DNA sequence: TGTGCCAGCAGTGACACGGGAGGAGATACGCAGTATTTT. This chain links TRBV6-1 with TRBJ2-3; 7 positions match TRBD2. CDR3 length: 13 amino acids. With 3 bases clipped from V and 5 bases from J, the junction kept 2 bases outside the gene matches. Germline CDR1 reads MNHNS; CDR2 reads SASEGT.

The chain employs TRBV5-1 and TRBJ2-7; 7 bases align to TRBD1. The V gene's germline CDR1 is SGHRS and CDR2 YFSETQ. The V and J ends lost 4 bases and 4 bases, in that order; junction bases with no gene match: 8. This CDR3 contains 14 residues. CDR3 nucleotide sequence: TGCGCCAGCAGCGCCTCCGACAGGGAGTACGAGCAGTACTTC. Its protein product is CASSASDREYEQYF.

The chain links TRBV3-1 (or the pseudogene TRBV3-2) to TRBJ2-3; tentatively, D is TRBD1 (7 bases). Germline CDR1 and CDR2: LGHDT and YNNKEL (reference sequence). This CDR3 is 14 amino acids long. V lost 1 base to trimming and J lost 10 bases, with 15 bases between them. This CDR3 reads CASSQAAGQSAQYF. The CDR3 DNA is TGTGCCAGCAGCCAAGCTGCGGGACAGTCAGCGCAGTATTTT.

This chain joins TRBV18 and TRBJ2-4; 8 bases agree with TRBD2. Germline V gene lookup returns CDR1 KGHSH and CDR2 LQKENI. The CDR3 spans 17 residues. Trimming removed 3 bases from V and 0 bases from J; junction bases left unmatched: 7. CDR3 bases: TGTGCCAGCTCACCGGGGAGCGGGGGACTAGCCAAAAACATTCAGTACTTC. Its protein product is CASSPGSGGLAKNIQYF.

CDR3 nucleotide sequence: TGTGCCAGCAGCATCGACAGGGTCAATCAGCCCCAGCATTTT. Protein sequence: CASSIDRVNQPQHF. The genes are TRBV7-9 and TRBJ1-5; 7 bases line up with TRBD1. Trimming removed 5 bases from V and 3 bases from J; junction bases left unmatched: 4. The CDR3 covers 14 residues. The germline V gene has CDR1 SEHNR and CDR2 FQNEAQ (reference sequence).

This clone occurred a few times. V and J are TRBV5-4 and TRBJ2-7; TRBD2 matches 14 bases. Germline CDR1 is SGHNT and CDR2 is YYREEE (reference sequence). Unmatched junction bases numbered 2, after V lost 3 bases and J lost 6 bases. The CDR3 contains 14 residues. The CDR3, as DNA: TGTGCCAGCAGCTCGGGACTAGCGGGAGCCGAGCAGTACTTC. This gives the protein CASSSGLAGAEQYF.

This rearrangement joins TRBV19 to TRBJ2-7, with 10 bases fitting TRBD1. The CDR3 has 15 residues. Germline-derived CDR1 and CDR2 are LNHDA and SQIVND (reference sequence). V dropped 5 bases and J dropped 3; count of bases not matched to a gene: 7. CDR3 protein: CASSDTGTGDYEQYF. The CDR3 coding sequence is TGTGCCAGTAGTGACACCGGGACAGGGGACTACGAGCAGTACTTC.

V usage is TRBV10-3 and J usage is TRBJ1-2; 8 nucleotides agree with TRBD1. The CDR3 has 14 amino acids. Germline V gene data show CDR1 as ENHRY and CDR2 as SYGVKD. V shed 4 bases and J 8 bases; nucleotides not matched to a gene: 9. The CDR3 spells CAISGTGPGIGYTF. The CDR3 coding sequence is TGTGCCATCAGTGGGACAGGGCCGGGTATAGGCTACACCTTC.

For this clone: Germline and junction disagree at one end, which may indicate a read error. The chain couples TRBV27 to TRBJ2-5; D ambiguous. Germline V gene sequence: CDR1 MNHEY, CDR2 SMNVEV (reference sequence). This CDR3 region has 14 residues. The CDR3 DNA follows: TGTGCCAGCAGTTTGAACGTTCGGCTAGAGGCCCAGTACTTC. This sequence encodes CASSLNVRLEAQYF.